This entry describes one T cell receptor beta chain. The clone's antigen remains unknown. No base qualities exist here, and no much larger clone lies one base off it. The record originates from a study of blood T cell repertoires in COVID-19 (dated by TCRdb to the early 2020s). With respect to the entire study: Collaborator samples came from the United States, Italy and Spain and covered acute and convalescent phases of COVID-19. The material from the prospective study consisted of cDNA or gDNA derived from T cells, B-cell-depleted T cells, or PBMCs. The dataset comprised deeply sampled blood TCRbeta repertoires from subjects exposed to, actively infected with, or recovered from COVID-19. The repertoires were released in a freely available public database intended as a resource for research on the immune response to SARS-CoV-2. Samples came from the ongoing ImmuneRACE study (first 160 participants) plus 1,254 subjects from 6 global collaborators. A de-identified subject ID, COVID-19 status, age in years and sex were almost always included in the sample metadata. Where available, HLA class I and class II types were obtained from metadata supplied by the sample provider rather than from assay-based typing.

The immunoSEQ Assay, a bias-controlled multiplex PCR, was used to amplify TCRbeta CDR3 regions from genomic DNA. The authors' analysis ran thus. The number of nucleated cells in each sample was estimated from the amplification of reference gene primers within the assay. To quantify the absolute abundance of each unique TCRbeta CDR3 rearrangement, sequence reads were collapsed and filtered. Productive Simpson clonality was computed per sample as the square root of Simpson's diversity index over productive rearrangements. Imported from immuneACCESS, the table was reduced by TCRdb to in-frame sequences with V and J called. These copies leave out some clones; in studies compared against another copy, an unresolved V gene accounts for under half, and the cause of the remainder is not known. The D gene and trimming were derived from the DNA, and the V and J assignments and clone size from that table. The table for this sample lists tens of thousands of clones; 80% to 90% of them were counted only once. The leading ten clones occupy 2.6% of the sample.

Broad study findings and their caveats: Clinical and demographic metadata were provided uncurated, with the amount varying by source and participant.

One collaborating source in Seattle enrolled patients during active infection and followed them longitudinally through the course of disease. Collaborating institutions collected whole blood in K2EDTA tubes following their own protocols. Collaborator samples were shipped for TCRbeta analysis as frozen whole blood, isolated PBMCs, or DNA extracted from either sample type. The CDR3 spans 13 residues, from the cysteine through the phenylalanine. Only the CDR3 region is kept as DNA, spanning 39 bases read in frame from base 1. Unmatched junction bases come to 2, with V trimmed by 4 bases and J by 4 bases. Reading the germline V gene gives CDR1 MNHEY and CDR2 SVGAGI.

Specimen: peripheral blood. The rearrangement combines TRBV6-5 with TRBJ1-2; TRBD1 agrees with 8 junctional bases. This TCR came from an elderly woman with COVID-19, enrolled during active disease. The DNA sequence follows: TGTGCCAGCAGTTTGACAGGGGTCTATGGCTACACCTTC. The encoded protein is CASSLTGVYGYTF.